This T cell receptor beta chain was obtained from a study of Ad26.COV2.S vaccination and SARS-CoV-2 variants. Study-level points and caveats: Post-vaccination breadth of spike-specific CD8+ and CD4+ T cell responses was reportedly substantial. An underestimation of total T cell responses may have resulted from the TCR breadth and depth analyses. Breadth of non-spike TCRs did not differ between vaccinees and placebo recipients.

Germline-derived CDR1 and CDR2 are SGHTA and FQGTGA. CDR3 length equals 15 residues. The ends were cut back, 1 base at V and 0 bases at J, with 8 bases in the middle. Treatment noted: around 19 received Ad26.COV2.S at low or high dose, single or two shots; a few received placebo; per-sample allocation not given. Samples analyzed were those drawn on day 63 after the first vaccine or placebo injection. This clone was observed once. The antigen is not known. Profiled with immunoSEQ multiplex PCR; TCRdb holds only in-frame clones, not every one. The sample has 200,000 to 250,000 clones, roughly 88% seen once; the top ten hold roughly a tenth.

This receptor was taken from a person aged 18-65 years who received the Ad26.COV2.S COVID-19 vaccine or a placebo. The chain has TRBV7-3 and TRBJ2-3; D perhaps matches TRBD2 (5 bases). Here the sequenced sample was peripheral blood, taken in a trial of Ad26.COV2.S vaccine versus placebo. CDR3 DNA sequence: TGTGCCAGCAGCTTAAGCGGGCTCAGCACAGATACGCAGTATTTT. Translating it yields CASSLSGLSTDTQYF.